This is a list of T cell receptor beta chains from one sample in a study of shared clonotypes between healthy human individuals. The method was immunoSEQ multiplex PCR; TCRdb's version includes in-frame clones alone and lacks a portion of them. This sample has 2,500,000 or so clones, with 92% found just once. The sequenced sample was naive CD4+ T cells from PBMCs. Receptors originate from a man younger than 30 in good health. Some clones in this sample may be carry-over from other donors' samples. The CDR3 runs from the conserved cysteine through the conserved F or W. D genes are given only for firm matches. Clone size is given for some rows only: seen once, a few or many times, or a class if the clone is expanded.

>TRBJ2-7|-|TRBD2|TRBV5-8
CASSLVSSGSGSYEQYF
TGTGCCAGCAGCTTGGTGTCTAGCGGGAGTGGTTCCTACGAGCAGTACTTC
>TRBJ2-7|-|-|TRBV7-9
CASSLANIYEQYF
TGTGCCAGCAGCTTAGCCAATATCTACGAGCAGTACTTC
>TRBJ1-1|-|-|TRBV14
CASSQARGTEAFF
TGTGCCAGCAGCCAAGCTAGGGGCACTGAAGCTTTCTTT
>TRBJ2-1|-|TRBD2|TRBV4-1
CASSQLLAGHGNEQFF
TGCGCCAGCAGCCAGCTACTAGCGGGACATGGCAATGAGCAGTTCTTC
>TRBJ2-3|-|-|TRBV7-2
CASSLAGRADTQYF
TGTGCCAGCAGCTTAGCGGGAAGGGCAGATACGCAGTATTTT
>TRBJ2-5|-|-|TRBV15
CATSRDRAGETQYF
TGTGCCACCAGCAGAGATAGGGCGGGTGAGACCCAGTACTTC
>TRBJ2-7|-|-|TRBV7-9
CASSPPRRGQRSSYEQYF
TGTGCCAGCAGCCCACCGAGGAGGGGACAGCGGAGCTCCTACGAGCAGTACTTC
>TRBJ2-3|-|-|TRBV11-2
CASSLAYTQYF
TGTGCCAGCAGCTTGGCGTATACGCAGTATTTT
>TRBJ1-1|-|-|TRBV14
CASSQVLKGTAFF
TGTGCCAGCAGCCAAGTGCTGAAGGGCACAGCTTTCTTT
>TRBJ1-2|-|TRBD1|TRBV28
CASRKDRALTYGYTF
TGTGCCAGCAGGAAAGACAGGGCTTTAACCTATGGCTACACCTTC
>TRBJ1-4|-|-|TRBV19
CASSPPGLGTEKLFF
TGTGCCAGTAGTCCTCCGGGACTTGGGACCGAAAAACTGTTTTTT
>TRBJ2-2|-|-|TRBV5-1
CASIRNTGELFF
TGCGCCAGCATTAGGAACACCGGGGAGCTGTTTTTT
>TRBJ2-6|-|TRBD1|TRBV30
CAWRQILQSGQTSSGANVLTF
TGTGCCTGGAGACAAATCCTCCAATCGGGACAGACCAGCTCTGGGGCCAACGTCCTGACTTTC
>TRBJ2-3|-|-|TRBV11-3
CASSERELTDTQYF
TGTGCCAGCAGCGAACGGGAGTTAACAGATACGCAGTATTTT
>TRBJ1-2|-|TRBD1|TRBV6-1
CASSRTGPYGYTF
TGTGCCAGCAGTAGGACAGGCCCCTATGGCTACACCTTC
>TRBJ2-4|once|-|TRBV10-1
CASSEDSSVRNIQYF
TGCGCCAGCAGTGAGGACAGTAGTGTACGGAACATTCAGTACTTC
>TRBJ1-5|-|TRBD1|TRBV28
CASSSGTGFQPQHF
TGTGCCAGCAGTTCCGGGACAGGGTTTCAGCCCCAGCATTTT
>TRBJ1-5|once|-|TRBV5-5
CASSLYGENQPQHF
TGTGCCAGCAGCTTGTACGGGGAGAATCAGCCCCAGCATTTT
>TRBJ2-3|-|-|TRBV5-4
CASSLRLADTQYF
TGTGCCAGCAGCCTCCGACTAGCAGATACGCAGTATTTT
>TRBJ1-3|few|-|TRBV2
CASKVSGNTIYF
TGTGCCAGCAAGGTCTCTGGAAACACCATATATTTT
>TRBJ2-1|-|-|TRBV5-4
CASSLVVPSSYNEQFF
TGTGCCAGCAGCTTGGTCGTCCCCAGCTCCTACAATGAGCAGTTCTTC
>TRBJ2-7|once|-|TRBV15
CATSRDLAYEQYF
TGTGCCACCAGCAGAGATCTAGCCTACGAGCAGTACTTC
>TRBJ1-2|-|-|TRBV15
CATSPGPGLYGYTF
TGTGCCACCAGTCCGGGCCCGGGGCTCTATGGCTACACCTTC
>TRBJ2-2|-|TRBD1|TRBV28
CASGSTGGQGARTGELFF
TGTGCCAGCGGATCGACAGGGGGTCAGGGAGCTCGAACCGGGGAGCTGTTTTTT
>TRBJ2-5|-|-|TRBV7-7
CASSVQGGGQETQYF
TGTGCCAGCAGCGTACAGGGAGGGGGACAAGAGACCCAGTACTTC
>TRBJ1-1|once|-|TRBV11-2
CASSYSSSVRTEAFF
TGTGCCAGCAGCTACTCGTCTTCGGTTCGGACTGAAGCTTTCTTT
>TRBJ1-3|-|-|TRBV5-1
CASSLDGSSGNTIYF
TGCGCCAGCAGCCTGGACGGCAGCTCTGGAAACACCATATATTTT
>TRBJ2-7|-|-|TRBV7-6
CASLTAAGEQYF
TGTGCCAGCCTCACGGCGGCAGGCGAGCAGTACTTC
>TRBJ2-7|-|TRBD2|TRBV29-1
CSASRGVGAYEQYF
TGCAGCGCCTCCCGGGGGGTGGGAGCCTACGAGCAGTACTTC
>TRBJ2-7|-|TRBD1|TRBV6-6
CASSSRDSSYEQYF
TGTGCCAGCAGTAGCAGGGACAGCTCCTACGAGCAGTACTTC
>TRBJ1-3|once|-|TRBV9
CASSVAAGPGGNTIYF
TGTGCCAGCAGCGTAGCAGCGGGGCCCGGAGGAAACACCATATATTTT
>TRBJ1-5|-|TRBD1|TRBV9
CASSTSQGDQPQHF
TGTGCCAGCAGCACCAGTCAGGGGGATCAGCCCCAGCATTTT
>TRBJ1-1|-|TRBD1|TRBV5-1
CASSLRPGGAALGTEAFF
TGCGCCAGCAGCTTGCGCCCAGGGGGCGCGGCCCTCGGGACTGAAGCTTTCTTT
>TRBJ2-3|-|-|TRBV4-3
CASSQLTGGDTQYF
TGCGCCAGCAGCCAACTCACCGGAGGGGATACGCAGTATTTT
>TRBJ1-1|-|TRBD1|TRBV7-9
CASSEQGVGTEAFF
TGTGCCAGCAGCGAGCAGGGGGTTGGCACTGAAGCTTTCTTT
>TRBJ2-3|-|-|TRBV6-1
CASRQGLSTDTQYF
TGTGCCAGCAGACAGGGACTTAGCACAGATACGCAGTATTTT
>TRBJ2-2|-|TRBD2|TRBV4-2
CASSQSRASGSGINTGELFF
TGTGCCAGCAGCCAAAGCCGGGCCTCGGGTAGCGGGATCAACACCGGGGAGCTGTTTTTT
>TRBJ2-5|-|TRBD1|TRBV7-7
CASSLDRGRETQYF
TGTGCCAGCAGCTTAGACAGGGGGCGGGAGACCCAGTACTTC
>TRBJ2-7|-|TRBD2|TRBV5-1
CASSIGTSGVSSYEQYF
TGCGCCAGCAGCATCGGGACTAGCGGGGTGAGCTCCTACGAGCAGTACTTC
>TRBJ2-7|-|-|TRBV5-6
CASSRLRTAYEQYF
TGTGCCAGCAGCCGATTGCGCACTGCCTACGAGCAGTACTTC
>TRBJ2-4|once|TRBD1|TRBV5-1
CASSLTGGGIQYF
TGCGCCAGCAGCTTGACAGGGGGAGGTATTCAGTACTTC
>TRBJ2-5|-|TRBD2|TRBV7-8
CASSDGLAGTIIKETQYF
TGTGCCAGCAGCGATGGACTAGCGGGAACGATAATCAAAGAGACCCAGTACTTC
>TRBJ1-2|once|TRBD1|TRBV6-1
CASTPTDRVPYGYTF
TGTGCCAGCACCCCCACTGACAGGGTCCCTTATGGCTACACCTTC
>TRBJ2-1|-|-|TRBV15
CATSRDIGSYNEQFF
TGTGCCACCAGCAGAGATATCGGCTCCTACAATGAGCAGTTCTTC
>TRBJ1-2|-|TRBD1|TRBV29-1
CSVGDREALNYGYTF
TGCAGCGTTGGAGACAGGGAAGCTCTAAACTATGGCTACACCTTC
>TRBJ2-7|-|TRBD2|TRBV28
CASASGSPSYEQYF
TGTGCCAGCGCTAGCGGGAGTCCCTCCTACGAGCAGTACTTC
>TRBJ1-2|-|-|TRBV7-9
CASSSGGTALNYGYTF
TGTGCCAGCAGCTCGGGGGGGACGGCCCTTAACTATGGCTACACCTTC
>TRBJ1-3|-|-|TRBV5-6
CASSGMVSSGNTIYF
TGTGCCAGCAGCGGCATGGTAAGCTCTGGAAACACCATATATTTT
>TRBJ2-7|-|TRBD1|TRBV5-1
CASSLSGQGFNEQYF
TGCGCCAGCAGCTTGTCGGGACAGGGGTTCAACGAGCAGTACTTC
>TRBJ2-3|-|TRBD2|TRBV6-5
CASIGRAGTDTQYF
TGTGCCAGCATCGGGAGGGCCGGAACAGATACGCAGTATTTT
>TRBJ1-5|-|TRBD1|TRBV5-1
CASSLGTGDQPQHF
TGCGCCAGCAGCTTGGGAACAGGGGATCAGCCCCAGCATTTT
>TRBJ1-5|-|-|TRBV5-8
CASSLLQPQHF
TGTGCCAGCAGCTTGCTGCAGCCCCAGCATTTT
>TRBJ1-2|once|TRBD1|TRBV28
CASRSPTGGGYGYTF
TGTGCCAGCAGGTCCCCGACAGGGGGCGGGTATGGCTACACCTTC
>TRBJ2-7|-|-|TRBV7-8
CASSRHRDIAYEQYF
TGTGCCAGCAGCCGCCACCGGGACATAGCCTACGAGCAGTACTTC
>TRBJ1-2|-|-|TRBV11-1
CASSGQVGGYTF
TGTGCCAGCAGCGGCCAGGTGGGTGGCTACACCTTC